One and the same sample provided the 5 T cell receptor beta chains below, sequenced in a study of beta chain features in type 1 diabetes. Reverse transcription of all isolated RNA meant that expressed TCRB transcripts were sequenced. The table came from immunoSEQ multiplex PCR; TCRdb's copy has only in-frame clones and leaves some out. The sample yields about 150,000 clones, 9.2% seen once. Sequencing was done on a sample of central memory CD4+ T cells from blood. The receptor set was obtained from a man younger than 35 in good health.

In this sample, this clone turned up a few times. CDR3: CASSLGTGGEGYGYTF. CDR3 nucleotide sequence: TGCGCCAGCAGCCTCGGGACAGGAGGGGAGGGCTATGGCTACACCTTC. The chain is built from TRBV5-1 and TRBJ1-2, with 8 bases fitting TRBD1. This CDR3 spans 16 amino acids. Germline V gene sequence: CDR1 SGHRS, CDR2 YFSETQ. V lost 4 bases to trimming and J lost 4 bases; unmatched junction nucleotides: 12.

This clone was seen a handful of times. The chain has TRBV5-1 and TRBJ2-3, with 10 positions matching TRBD2. J gave up 2 bases and V 4 bases, and 4 bases lay outside the gene matches. The CDR3 consists of 15 residues. Germline V gene lookup returns CDR1 SGHRS and CDR2 YFSETQ. CDR3 nucleotide sequence: TGCGCCAGCAGCCTGACTAGCGGGTACACAGATACGCAGTATTTT. It is translated as CASSLTSGYTDTQYF.

This clone was seen at least ten times. The rearrangement joins TRBV4-1 to TRBJ1-6; 10 nucleotides line up with TRBD1. Trimming took 0 bases from V and 7 from J; bases not matched to a gene: 0. Germline CDR1 is MGHRA and CDR2 is YSYEKL. This CDR3 region has 15 residues. The CDR3 nucleotides read TGCGCCAGCAGCCAAGAGGGACAGGGGAATTCACCCCTCCACTTT. Amino acid sequence: CASSQEGQGNSPLHF.

This clone was picked up a small number of times. The genes are TRBV9 and TRBJ2-3, with D unclear. CDR1 SGDLS and CDR2 YYNGEE come from the germline V gene. This CDR3 region has 15 residues. Trimming removed 1 base from V and 1 base from J, with 10 bases in between. The CDR3 protein is CASSVLPSGTDTQYF. DNA of the CDR3: TGTGCCAGCAGCGTACTCCCCAGCGGCACAGATACGCAGTATTTT.

The chain carries TRBV13 and TRBJ1-6; 7 nucleotides agree with TRBD1. The CDR3 runs to 16 residues. The V gene end was trimmed by 3 bases and the J gene end by 5 bases; junction bases not matched to a gene: 7. Germline values: CDR1 PRHDT, CDR2 FYEKMQ (reference sequence). The CDR3 region has the DNA TGTGCCAGCAGCTTCTTCTTAGGGGGCGATAATTCACCCCTCCACTTT. Protein product: CASSFFLGGDNSPLHF.